The rows below give T cell receptor beta chains drawn from one sample of a study of CD4 T cells in relation to SARS-CoV-2 and coronaviruses. The antigens for these receptors are not known. Repertoires were generated with immunoSEQ multiplex PCR, while TCRdb's copy carries only in-frame clones and drops some. The data hold about 22,000 clones, with 68% observed a single time. Sequenced: CD4+ T cells from PBMCs, cultured in vitro. The receptors originated from a human donor in good health. CDR3s leave out the opening cysteine and the closing phenylalanine or tryptophan.

v_gene	j_gene	CDR3aa
TRBV11-3	TRBJ2-1	ASSLKDEQF
TRBV3-1/TRBV3-2	TRBJ1-1	ASSTYYSGQVTKAF
TRBV11-2	TRBJ2-3	ASSLIGAPSTDTQY
TRBV27	TRBJ1-2	ASSLFGTGRANYGYT
TRBV7-9	TRBJ2-3	ASSHGLAGGADTQY
TRBV12-3/TRBV12-4	TRBJ2-5	ASSAGVQETQY
TRBV3-1/TRBV3-2	TRBJ2-3	ASSPLSPLSSSTDTQY
TRBV7-9	TRBJ2-7	ASSPQPPGQGLYEQY
TRBV7-2	TRBJ2-1	ASSFGLSSYNEQF
TRBV5-1	TRBJ1-5	ASSLGQDSNQPQH
TRBV19	TRBJ2-1	ASSTGQTSYNEQF
TRBV7-2	TRBJ2-7	ASSNRDRGIEQY
TRBV4-2	TRBJ2-4	ASSPNSLAGGVMDIQY
TRBV29-1	TRBJ2-3	SVEVGSSDTQY
TRBV7-6	TRBJ2-7	ASSLGRAGAGEQY
TRBV9	TRBJ1-6	ASSRLGTGYNSPLH
TRBV5-6	TRBJ2-4	ASSLRASVAKNIQY
TRBV7-9	TRBJ2-3	ASSSSRAQLSTDTQY
TRBV5-5	TRBJ2-1	ASSLGAGGRGGF
TRBV9	TRBJ2-7	ASSVGGRYEQY